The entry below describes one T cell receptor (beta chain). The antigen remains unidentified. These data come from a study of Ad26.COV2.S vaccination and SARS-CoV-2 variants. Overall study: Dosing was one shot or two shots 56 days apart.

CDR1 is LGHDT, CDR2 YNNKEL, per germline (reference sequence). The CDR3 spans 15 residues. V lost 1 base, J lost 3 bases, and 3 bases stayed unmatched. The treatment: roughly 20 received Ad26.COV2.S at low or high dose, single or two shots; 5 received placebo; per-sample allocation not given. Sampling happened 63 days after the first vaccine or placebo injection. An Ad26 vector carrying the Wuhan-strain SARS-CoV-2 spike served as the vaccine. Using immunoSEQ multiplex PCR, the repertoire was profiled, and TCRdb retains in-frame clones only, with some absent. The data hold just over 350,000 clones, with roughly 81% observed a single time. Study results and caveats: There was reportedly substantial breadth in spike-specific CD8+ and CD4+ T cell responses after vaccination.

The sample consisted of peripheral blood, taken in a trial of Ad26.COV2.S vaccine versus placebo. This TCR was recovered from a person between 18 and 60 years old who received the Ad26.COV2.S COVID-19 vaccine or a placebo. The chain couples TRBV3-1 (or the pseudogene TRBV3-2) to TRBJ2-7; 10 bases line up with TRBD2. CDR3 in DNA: TGTGCCAGCAGCCAAGGGGCTAGCGGGAGCTACGAGCAGTACTTC. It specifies CASSQGASGSYEQYF.